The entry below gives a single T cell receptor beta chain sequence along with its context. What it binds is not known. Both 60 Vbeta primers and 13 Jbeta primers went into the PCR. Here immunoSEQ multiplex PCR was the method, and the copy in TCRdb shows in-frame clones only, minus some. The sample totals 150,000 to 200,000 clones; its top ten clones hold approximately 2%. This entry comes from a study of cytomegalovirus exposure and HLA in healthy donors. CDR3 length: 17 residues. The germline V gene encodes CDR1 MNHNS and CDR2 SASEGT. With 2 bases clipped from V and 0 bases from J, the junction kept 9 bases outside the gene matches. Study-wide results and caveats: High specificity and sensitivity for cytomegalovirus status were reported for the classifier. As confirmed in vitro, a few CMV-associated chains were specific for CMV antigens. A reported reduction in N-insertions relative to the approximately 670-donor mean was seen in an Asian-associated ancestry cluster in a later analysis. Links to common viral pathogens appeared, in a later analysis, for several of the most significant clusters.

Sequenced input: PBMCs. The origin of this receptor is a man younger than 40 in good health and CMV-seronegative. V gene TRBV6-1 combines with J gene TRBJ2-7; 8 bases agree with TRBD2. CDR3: CASSESPGAGVSYEQYF. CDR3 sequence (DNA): TGTGCCAGCAGTGAATCCCCGGGAGCGGGAGTCTCCTACGAGCAGTACTTC.